This T cell receptor (beta chain) came from a study of CD8 T cells in ankylosing spondylitis (dated by TCRdb to about 2017). In the study overall: The study profiled T cell receptor beta repertoires in healthy donors and ankylosing spondylitis patients to find disease-linked TCR variants. In total, the full study cohort was made up of 108 healthy donors and 25 to 30 ankylosing spondylitis patients. Samples of peripheral blood were taken, and for ankylosing spondylitis patients, synovial fluid was collected as well. General study outcomes and caveats: Significant enrichment of the disease-linked clones was reported in matched synovial fluid samples from ankylosing spondylitis patients. A CD8+ phenotype was shown by the disease-linked clones, which were found at relatively low frequencies in peripheral blood. Some of the motif variants had been reported before in the synovial fluid and blood of reactive arthritis patients, a finding that suggests common disease-initiation mechanisms. A TCR beta motif of 7 or 8 highly homologous amino acid variants appeared characteristic of blood from ankylosing spondylitis patients.

In the germline V gene, CDR1 corresponds to MRHNA and CDR2 to SNTAGT. The CDR3, cysteine through phenylalanine, is 13 amino acids long. Left in the record is the CDR3 DNA by itself, 39 bases read in frame from the first base. Clipping removes 3 bases from V and 5 bases from J, with 3 as the unmatched junction base count. This clonotype was counted many times. What this receptor recognizes is not known. No qualities accompany the bases; no much larger clone lies one base away. The sequencer listed for this sample is Illumina HiSeq 2500. Quantitative 5'-RACE with molecular barcodes was the method used to prepare the TCR beta libraries. For the original study's pipeline: To identify disease-linked TCR variants, a new computational method was used, one built on a probabilistic model of VDJ rearrangement. TCRdb took the public reads, trimmed them with fastp at Q25, ran MiXCR for clone calling and kept in-frame beta chains. Each record represents a unique CDR3 protein, reported with the most common genes and DNA among its rows. Here the V and J calls rest on TCRdb's processing, not on the authors' analysis. Within this sample are approximately 220,000 distinct CDR3 sequences, with about 10% of them counted one time only. About 20% of the sample goes to the ten largest clones.

Here the chain combines TRBV6-4 and TRBJ1-1, and TRBD1 aligns with 7 junction nucleotides. Sequenced material: blood, either unsorted or a sorted T cell fraction (not recorded which). The TCR originated in a male donor with ankylosing spondylitis or in good health (not recorded which). CDR3 loop: CASSEPTGTEAFF. In nucleotides, the sequence is TGTGCCAGCAGTGAACCGACAGGGACTGAAGCTTTCTTT.